This T cell receptor (beta chain) was sequenced in a study of control samples from healthy donors and cancer patients. Profiled with immunoSEQ multiplex PCR; TCRdb holds only in-frame clones, not every one. Of roughly 190,000 clones listed, over 80% are singletons. Germline lookup yields CDR1 MNHEY and CDR2 SMNVEV (reference sequence). This CDR3 spans 14 amino acids. The ends were cut back, 6 bases at V and 5 bases at J, with 16 bases in the middle. This chain links TRBV27 with TRBJ1-2, with TRBD1 as a possible D gene (6 bases). Sample: blood. The receptor was isolated from a man aged 25 to 40 in good health. The CDR3 nucleotides are TGTGCCAGCAGCCCAAGGGGGGCGCTTTATGGCTACACCTTC. Translating it yields CASSPRGALYGYTF.